This T cell receptor (beta chain) is drawn from a study of lymphopenia after photon versus proton radiotherapy. Generated by immunoSEQ multiplex PCR, the TCRdb table keeps only in-frame clones and is missing some. This sample has around 19,000 clones, with roughly 90% found just once. The V end was cut by 3 bases, the J end by 8 bases, with 11 bases between. Germline CDR1 SEHNR, CDR2 FQNEAQ (reference sequence). The CDR3 spans 13 residues. The clonotype was recovered from a woman aged 40 to 50 with cholangiocarcinoma. This specimen consisted of peripheral blood, obtained from a patient treated with photon-based radiotherapy. This chain links TRBV7-9 with TRBJ1-3; maybe TRBD1 (6 bases). The CDR3 here is CASSFTGSDTIYF. CDR3 in DNA: TGTGCCAGCAGCTTTACAGGGTCGGACACCATATATTTT.